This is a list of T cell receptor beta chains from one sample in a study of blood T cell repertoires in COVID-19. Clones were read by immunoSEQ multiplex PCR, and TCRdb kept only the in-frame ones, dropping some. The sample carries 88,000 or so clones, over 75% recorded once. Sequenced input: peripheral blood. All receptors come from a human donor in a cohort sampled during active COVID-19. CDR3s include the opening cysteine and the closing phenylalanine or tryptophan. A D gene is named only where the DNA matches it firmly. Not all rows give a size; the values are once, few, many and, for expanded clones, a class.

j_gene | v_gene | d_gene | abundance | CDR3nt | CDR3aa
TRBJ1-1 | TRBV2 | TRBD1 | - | TGTGCCAGCAGAGGGACAGGGGACACTGAAGCTTTCTTT | CASRGTGDTEAFF
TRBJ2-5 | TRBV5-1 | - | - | TGCGCCAGCAGCTTGGGACCGGGGAAAGAGACCCAGTACTTC | CASSLGPGKETQYF
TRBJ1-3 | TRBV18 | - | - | TGTGCCAGCTCACCACCGAGTCGCAGGGCAGACTCTGGAAACACCATATATTTT | CASSPPSRRADSGNTIYF
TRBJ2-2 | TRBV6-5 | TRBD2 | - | TGTGCCAGCAAGAACCCAGCGGGACTTCCCGGGGAGCTGTTTTTT | CASKNPAGLPGELFF
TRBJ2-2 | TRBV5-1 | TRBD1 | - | TGCGCCAGCAGCTTGAGACAGGGGGCGCGTGGGGAGCTGTTTTTT | CASSLRQGARGELFF
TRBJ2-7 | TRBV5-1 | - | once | TGCGCCAGCAGCTTTAGGGGAAGGGAAACCTACGAGCAGTACTTC | CASSFRGRETYEQYF
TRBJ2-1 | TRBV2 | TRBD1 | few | TGTGCCAGCACCTGGGAGCAGGGGGCAATTGAGCAGTTCTTC | CASTWEQGAIEQFF
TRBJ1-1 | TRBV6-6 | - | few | TGTGCCAGCAATCCGGGACCCCCCGGAGGGGCTTTCTTT | CASNPGPPGGAFF
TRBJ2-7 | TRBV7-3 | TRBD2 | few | TGTGCCAGCAGCCCAGGGACTAGCGGGCCCTCCTACGAGCAGTACTTC | CASSPGTSGPSYEQYF
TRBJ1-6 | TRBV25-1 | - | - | TGTGCCAGCAGTGAATTAACAGAAGGCTCACCCCTCCACTTT | CASSELTEGSPLHF
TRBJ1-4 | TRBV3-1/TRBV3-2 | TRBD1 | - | TGTGCCAGCAGCCATGGGACAGGGATTAATGAAAAACTGTTTTTT | CASSHGTGINEKLFF
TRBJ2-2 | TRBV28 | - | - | TGTGCCAGCAGCCCCCACGGGGGGCTTGACACCGGGGAGCTGTTTTTT | CASSPHGGLDTGELFF
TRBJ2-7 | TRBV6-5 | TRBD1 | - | TGTGCCAGCAGTTACTTCGGACAGGGCGTTGGCTACGAGCAGTACTTC | CASSYFGQGVGYEQYF
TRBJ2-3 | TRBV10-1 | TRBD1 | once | TGCGCCAGCAGACTACAGGGGGTAAGAGATACGCAGTATTTT | CASRLQGVRDTQYF
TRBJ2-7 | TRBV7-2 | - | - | TGTGCCAGCGCAACGGGGGGCTCTAGGTACGAGCAGTACTTC | CASATGGSRYEQYF
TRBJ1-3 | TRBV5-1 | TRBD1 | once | TGCGCCAGCAGCTTGGGAGAGGGGGCCTCTGGAAACACCATATATTTT | CASSLGEGASGNTIYF
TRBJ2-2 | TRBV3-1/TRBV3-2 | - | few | TGTGCCAGCAGCCAAGGTAGTAGCTGGAACACCGGGGAGCTGTTTTTT | CASSQGSSWNTGELFF
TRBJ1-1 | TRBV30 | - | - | TGTGCCTGGAGTGTTTATAGGGGGAACACTGAAGCTTTCTTT | CAWSVYRGNTEAFF
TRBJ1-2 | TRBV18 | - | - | TGTGCCAGCTCACCAGAGGACATGACCTATGGCTACACCTTC | CASSPEDMTYGYTF
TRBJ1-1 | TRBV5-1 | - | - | TGCGCCAGCAGCTCTCAGGGGCCTAACACTGAAGCTTTCTTT | CASSSQGPNTEAFF
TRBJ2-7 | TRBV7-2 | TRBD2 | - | TGTGCCAGCATGACTAGCGGGGGGCCCTACGAGCAGTACTTC | CASMTSGGPYEQYF
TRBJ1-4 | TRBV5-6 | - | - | TGTGCCAGCAGCGGGGGGCCAGGGAGGGTTGAAAAACTGTTTTTT | CASSGGPGRVEKLFF
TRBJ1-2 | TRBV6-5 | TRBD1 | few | TGTGCCAGCAGGCCCGGGACAGGGCCATCTGGCTACACCTTC | CASRPGTGPSGYTF
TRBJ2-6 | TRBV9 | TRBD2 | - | TGTGCCAGCAGCGTGGTAGCGGGGGGGCTGGTTTTCCTGACTTTC | CASSVVAGGLVFLTF
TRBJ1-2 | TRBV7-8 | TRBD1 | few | TGTGCCAGCAGCTTAGGACAGGGGACGTCCTATGGCTACACCTTC | CASSLGQGTSYGYTF
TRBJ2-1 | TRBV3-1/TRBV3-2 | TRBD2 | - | TGTGCCAGCAGCCACCTATCCCGACTAGCGGGAACCTACAATGAGCAGTTCTTC | CASSHLSRLAGTYNEQFF
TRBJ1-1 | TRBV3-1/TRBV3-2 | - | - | TGTGCCAGCAGCTTAAGAGTCGGCAGGGGCCTCTCTGAAGCTTTCTTT | CASSLRVGRGLSEAFF
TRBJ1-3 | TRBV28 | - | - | TGTGCCAGCAGTTTACCCCCGTTTGGACAGTCTGGAAACACCATATATTTT | CASSLPPFGQSGNTIYF
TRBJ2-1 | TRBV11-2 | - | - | TGTGCCAGCAGCTTAGGCCTAGCCCACTACAATGAGCAGTTCTTC | CASSLGLAHYNEQFF
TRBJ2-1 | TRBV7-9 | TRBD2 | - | TGTGCCAGCAGCTTAGCGCAGAGCGGGGGGGACAATGAGCAGTTCTTC | CASSLAQSGGDNEQFF
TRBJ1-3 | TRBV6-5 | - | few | TGTGCCAGCAGTATGTCCTCAGGGGACACCATATATTTT | CASSMSSGDTIYF
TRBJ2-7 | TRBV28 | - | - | TGTGCCACGAGCTCCTACGAGCAGTACTTC | CATSSYEQYF
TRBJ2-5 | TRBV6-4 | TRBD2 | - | TGTGCCAGCAGTGACTCTGACCGGACGGGGGGGGAGACCCAGTACTTC | CASSDSDRTGGETQYF
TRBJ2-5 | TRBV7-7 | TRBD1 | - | TGTGCCAGCAGCTTAGACGGGACAGGGTCACGGACCCAGTACTTC | CASSLDGTGSRTQYF
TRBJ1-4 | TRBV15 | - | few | TGTGCCACCAGCAGAGACTCCAGGGTGGGTGAAAAACTGTTTTTT | CATSRDSRVGEKLFF
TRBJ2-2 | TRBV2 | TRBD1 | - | TGTGCCAGCAGTGTAGACAGGGTGGGCACCGGGGAGCTGTTTTTT | CASSVDRVGTGELFF
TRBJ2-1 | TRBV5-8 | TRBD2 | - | TGTGCCAGCAGCTGGGGCGGGAGGCTTGGGAATGAGCAGTTCTTC | CASSWGGRLGNEQFF
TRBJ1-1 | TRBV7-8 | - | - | TGTGCCAGCAGCGGCAGGGTTGGGACTGAAGCTTTCTTT | CASSGRVGTEAFF
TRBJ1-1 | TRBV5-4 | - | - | TGTGCCAGCAGTGACAGCCTGAACACTGAAGCTTTCTTT | CASSDSLNTEAFF
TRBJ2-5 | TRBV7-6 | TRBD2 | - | TGTGCCAGCAGCCCCGCTAGCGGGGGGGGAGAGACCCAGTACTTC | CASSPASGGGETQYF
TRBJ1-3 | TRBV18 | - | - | TGTGCCAGCTCACCTGGGAGTACTGGAAACACCATATATTTT | CASSPGSTGNTIYF
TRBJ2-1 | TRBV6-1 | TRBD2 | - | TGTGCCAGCAGTGAGAGGACTAGCGGGGATTACAATGAGCAGTTCTTC | CASSERTSGDYNEQFF
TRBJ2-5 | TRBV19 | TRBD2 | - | TGTGCCAGTAGTATTGGGACTAGCGGTTTTCAAGAGACCCAGTACTTC | CASSIGTSGFQETQYF
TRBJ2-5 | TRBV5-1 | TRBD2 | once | TGCGCCAGCAGCCGACGTCTCCGGGGGGAGCAAGAGACCCAGTACTTC | CASSRRLRGEQETQYF
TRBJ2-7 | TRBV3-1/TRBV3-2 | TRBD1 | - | TGTGCCAGCAGCCAAAACAGGGGGACCAACGAGCAGTACTTC | CASSQNRGTNEQYF
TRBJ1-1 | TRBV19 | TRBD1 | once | TGTGCCAGTAGTGGGCAGGGGGGGAACACTGAAGCTTTCTTT | CASSGQGGNTEAFF
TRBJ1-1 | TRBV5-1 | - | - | TGCGCCAGCACCCCCTGGGGCAGGGGCAGGGACACTGAAGCTTTCTTT | CASTPWGRGRDTEAFF
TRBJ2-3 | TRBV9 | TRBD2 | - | TGTGCCAGCAGCGTCCGGACTAGCGGGGGGGCAGATACGCAGTATTTT | CASSVRTSGGADTQYF